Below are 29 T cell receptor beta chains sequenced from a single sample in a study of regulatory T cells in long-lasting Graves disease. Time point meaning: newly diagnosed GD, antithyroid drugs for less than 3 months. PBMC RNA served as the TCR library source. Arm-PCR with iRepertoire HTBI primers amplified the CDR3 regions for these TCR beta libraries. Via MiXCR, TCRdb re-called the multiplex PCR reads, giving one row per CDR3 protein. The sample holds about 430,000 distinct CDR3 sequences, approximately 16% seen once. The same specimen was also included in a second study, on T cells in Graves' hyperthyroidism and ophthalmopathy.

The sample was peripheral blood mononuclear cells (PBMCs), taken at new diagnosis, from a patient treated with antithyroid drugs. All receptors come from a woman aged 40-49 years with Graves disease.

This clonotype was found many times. CDR3 loop: CASSFPRSGRVTDTQYF. CDR3 coding DNA: TGTGCCAGCAGTTTTCCCCGCAGCGGGAGGGTCACAGATACGCAGTATTTT. This chain uses TRBV12-3 or TRBV12-4 with TRBJ2-3, with 10 bases lining up with TRBD2. CDR3 length: 17 amino acids. The J segment lost 2 bases and the V segment lost 3 bases, leaving 8 bases of the junction unmatched.

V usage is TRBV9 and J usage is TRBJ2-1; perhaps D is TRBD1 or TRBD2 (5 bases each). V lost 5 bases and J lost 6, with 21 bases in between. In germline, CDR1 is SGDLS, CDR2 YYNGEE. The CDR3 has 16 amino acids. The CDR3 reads CASRTGGGSDGNEQFF. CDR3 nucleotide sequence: TGTGCCAGCAGAACAGGAGGAGGTTCGGACGGCAATGAGCAGTTCTTC.

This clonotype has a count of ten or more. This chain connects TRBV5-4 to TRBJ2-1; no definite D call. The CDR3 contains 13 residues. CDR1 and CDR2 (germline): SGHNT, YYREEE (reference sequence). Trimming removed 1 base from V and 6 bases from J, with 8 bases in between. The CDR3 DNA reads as TGTGCCAGCAGCTTGTCCTTTGCCAATGAGCAGTTCTTC. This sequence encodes CASSLSFANEQFF.

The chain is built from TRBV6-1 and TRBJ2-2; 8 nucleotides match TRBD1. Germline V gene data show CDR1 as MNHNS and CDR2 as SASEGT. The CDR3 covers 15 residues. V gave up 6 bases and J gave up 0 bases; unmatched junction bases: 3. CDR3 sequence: CASRPGGSNTGELFF. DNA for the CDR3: TGTGCCAGCAGACCAGGGGGCTCGAACACCGGGGAGCTGTTTTTT.

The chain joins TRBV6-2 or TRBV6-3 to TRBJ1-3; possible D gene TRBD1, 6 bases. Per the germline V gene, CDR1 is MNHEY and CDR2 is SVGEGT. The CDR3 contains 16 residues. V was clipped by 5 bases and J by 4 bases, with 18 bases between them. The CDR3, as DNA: TGTGCCAGCAGTAGGGGAAACACAGGGAGAGGAAACACCATATATTTT. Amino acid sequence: CASSRGNTGRGNTIYF.

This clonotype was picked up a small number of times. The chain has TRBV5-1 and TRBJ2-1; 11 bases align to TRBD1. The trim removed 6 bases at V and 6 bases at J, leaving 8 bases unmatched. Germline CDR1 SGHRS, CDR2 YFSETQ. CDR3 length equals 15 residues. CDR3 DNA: TGCGCCAGCACTGACCCGGGACAGGGGGTCAATGAGCAGTTCTTC. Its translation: CASTDPGQGVNEQFF.

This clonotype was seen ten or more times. The CDR3: CASSFAGLSYEQYF. For the CDR3, the DNA is TGTGCCAGCAGTTTTGCGGGACTATCCTACGAGCAGTACTTC. The chain has TRBV6-5 and TRBJ2-7; 7 positions match TRBD2. J lost 1 base, V lost 4 bases, and 4 bases had no gene match. In germline, CDR1 is MNHEY, CDR2 SVGAGI. The CDR3 loop spans 14 amino acids.

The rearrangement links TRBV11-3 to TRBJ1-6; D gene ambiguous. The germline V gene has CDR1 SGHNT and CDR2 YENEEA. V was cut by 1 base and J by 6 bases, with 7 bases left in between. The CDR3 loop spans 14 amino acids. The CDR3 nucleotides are TGTGCCAGCAGCTTAGGAGGGTCTAATTCACCCCTCCACTTT. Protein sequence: CASSLGGSNSPLHF.

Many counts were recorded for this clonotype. CDR3 loop: CASSFRSEQYF. Here the CDR3 DNA reads TGTGCCAGCAGCTTCCGTTCGGAGCAGTACTTC. V usage is TRBV14 and J usage is TRBJ2-7; D is uncertain. Germline V CDR1 and CDR2: SGHDN, FVKESK. The CDR3 is made up of 11 amino acids. The V and J ends lost 5 bases and 7 bases respectively, with 9 bases between them.

CDR3 in amino acids: CSARVRGNSYNEQFF. Here the CDR3 DNA reads TGCAGTGCTAGAGTACGGGGTAACTCCTACAATGAGCAGTTCTTC. This chain uses TRBV20-1 with TRBJ2-1, with D tentatively TRBD2 (5 bases). The germline V gene has CDR1 DFQATT and CDR2 SNEGSKA (reference sequence). This CDR3 region has 15 residues. V was pared by 1 base and J by 0 bases, with 10 bases between.

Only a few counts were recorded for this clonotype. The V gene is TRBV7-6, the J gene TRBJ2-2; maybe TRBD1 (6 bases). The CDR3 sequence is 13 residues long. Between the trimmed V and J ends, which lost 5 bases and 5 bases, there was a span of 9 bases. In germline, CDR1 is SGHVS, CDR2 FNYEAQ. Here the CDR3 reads CASSPGQTGELFF. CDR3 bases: TGTGCCAGCAGCCCAGGACAGACCGGGGAGCTGTTTTTT.

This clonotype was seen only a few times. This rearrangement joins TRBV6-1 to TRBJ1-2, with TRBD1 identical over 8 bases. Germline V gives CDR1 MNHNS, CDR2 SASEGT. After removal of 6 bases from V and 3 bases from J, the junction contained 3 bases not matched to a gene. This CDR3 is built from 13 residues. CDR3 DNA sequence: TGTGCCAGCAGATCGGACAGGGACTATGGCTACACCTTC. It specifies CASRSDRDYGYTF.

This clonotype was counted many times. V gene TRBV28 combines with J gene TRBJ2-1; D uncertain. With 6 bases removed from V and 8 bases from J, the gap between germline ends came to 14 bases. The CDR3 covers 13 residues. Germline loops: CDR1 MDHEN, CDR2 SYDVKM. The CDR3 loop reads CASRLPALDEQFF. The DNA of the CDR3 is TGTGCCAGCAGATTGCCAGCTTTAGATGAGCAGTTCTTC.

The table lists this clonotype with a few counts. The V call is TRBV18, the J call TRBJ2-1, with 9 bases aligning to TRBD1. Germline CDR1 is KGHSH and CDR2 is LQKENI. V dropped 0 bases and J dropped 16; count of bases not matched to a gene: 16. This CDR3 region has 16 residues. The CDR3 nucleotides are TGTGCCAGCTCACCACCGTCTACAGGGGGCGTGGGAGGGTGTTTCTTC. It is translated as CASSPPSTGGVGGCFF.

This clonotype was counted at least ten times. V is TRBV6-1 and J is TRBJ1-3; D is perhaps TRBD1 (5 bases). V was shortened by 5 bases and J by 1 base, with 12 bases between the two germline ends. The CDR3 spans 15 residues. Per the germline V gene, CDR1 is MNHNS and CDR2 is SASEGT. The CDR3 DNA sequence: TGTGCCAGCAGTCGACAGTCAACGTCTGGAAACACCATATATTTT. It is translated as CASSRQSTSGNTIYF.

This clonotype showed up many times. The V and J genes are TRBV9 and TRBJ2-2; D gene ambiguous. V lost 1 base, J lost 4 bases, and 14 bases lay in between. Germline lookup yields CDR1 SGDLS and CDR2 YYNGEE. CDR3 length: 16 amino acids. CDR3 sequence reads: CASSVSPEVGTGELFF. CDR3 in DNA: TGTGCCAGCAGCGTATCTCCAGAGGTGGGCACCGGGGAGCTGTTTTTT.

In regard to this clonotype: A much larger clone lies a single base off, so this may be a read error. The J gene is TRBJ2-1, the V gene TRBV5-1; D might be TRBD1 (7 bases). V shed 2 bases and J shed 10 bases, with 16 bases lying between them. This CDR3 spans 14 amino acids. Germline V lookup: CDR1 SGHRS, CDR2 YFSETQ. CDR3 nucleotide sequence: TGCGCCAGCAGCTTTACAGGGGAGGACTACGAGCAGTTCTTC. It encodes CASSFTGEDYEQFF.

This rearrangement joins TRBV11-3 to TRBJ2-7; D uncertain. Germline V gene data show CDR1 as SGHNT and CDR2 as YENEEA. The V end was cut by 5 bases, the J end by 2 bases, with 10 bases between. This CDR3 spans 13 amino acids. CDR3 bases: TGTGCCAGCAGCCTCCGGAGTGCCTACGAGCAGTACTTC. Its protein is CASSLRSAYEQYF. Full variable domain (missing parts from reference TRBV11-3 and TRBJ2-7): EAGVVQSPRYKIIEKKQPVAFWCNPISGHNTLYWYLQNLGQGPELLIRYENEEAVDDSQLPKDRFSAERLKGVDSTLKIQPAELGDSAVYLCASSLRSAYEQYFGPGTRLTVT.

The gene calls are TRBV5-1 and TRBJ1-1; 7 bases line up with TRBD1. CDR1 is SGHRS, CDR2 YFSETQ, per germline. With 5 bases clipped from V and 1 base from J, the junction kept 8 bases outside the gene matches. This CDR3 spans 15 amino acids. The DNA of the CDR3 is TGCGCCAGCAGTTTGAAGGGGGACAGGAACACTGAAGCTTTCTTT. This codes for CASSLKGDRNTEAFF.

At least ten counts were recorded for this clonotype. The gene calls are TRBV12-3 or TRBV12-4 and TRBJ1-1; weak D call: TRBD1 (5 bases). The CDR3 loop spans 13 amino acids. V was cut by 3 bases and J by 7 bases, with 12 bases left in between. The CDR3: CASSFHRDGEAFF. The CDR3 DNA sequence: TGTGCCAGCAGTTTTCACCGGGACGGTGAAGCTTTCTTT.

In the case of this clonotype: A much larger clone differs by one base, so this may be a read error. CDR3 sequence (DNA): TGTGCCAGCAGCTTGGGGACTAGCGATTTCTACGAGCAGCACTTC. It is translated as CASSLGTSDFYEQHF. This sequence joins TRBV11-2 and TRBJ2-7; 10 bases align to TRBD2. CDR1 is SGHAT and CDR2 is FQNNGV in the germline V gene. The CDR3 runs 15 residues.

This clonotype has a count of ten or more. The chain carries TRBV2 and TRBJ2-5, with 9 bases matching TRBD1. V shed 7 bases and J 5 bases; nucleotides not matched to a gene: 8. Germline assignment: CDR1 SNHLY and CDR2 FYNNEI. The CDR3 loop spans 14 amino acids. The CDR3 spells CASIKDRGQETQYF. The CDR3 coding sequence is TGTGCCAGCATTAAGGACAGGGGACAGGAGACCCAGTACTTC.

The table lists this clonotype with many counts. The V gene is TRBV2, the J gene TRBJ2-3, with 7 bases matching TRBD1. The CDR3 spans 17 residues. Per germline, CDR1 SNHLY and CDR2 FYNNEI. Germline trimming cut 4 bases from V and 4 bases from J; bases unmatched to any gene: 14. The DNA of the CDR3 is TGTGCCAGCAGTGGAGGTTGGGGGACAGCCGTGTCAGATACGCAGTATTTT. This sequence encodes CASSGGWGTAVSDTQYF. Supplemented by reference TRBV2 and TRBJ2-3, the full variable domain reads EPEVTQTPSHQVTQMGQEVILRCVPISNHLYFYWYRQILGQKVEFLVSFYNNEISEKSEIFDDQFSVERPDGSNFTLKIRSTKLEDSAMYFCASSGGWGTAVSDTQYFGPGTRLTVL.

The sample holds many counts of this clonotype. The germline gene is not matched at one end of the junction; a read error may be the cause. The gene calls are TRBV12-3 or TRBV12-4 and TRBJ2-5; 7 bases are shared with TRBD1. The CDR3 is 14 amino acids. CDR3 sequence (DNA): TGTGCCAGCAGGGATACAGGGGACCAGGAGACCCAGTACTTC. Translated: CASRDTGDQETQYF.

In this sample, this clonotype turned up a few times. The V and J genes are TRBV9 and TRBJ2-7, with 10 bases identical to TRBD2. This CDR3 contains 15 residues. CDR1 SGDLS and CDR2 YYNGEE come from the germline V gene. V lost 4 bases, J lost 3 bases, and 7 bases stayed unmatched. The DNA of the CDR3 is TGTGCCAGCAGCTCCTCCGGACTAGCGGACTACGAGCAGTACTTC. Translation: CASSSSGLADYEQYF.

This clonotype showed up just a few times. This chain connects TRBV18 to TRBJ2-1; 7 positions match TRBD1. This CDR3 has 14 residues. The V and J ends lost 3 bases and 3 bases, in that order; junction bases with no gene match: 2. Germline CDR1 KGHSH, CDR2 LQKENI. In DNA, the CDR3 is TGTGCCAGCTCACCTAACAGGGGCTACAATGAGCAGTTCTTC. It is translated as CASSPNRGYNEQFF.

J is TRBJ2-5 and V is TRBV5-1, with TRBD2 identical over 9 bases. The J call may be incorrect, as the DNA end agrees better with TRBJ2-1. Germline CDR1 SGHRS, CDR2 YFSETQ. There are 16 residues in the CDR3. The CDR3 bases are TGCGCCAGCAGCTCCGAGCTAGCGGGGAACCCCAATGAGCAGTTCTTC. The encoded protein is CASSSELAGNPNEQFF.

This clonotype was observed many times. CDR3 region: CASSPGDREGDEQFF. CDR3 nucleotide sequence: TGTGCCAGCAGCCCGGGGGACAGGGAGGGCGATGAGCAGTTCTTC. The rearrangement uses TRBV5-6 and TRBJ2-1; 9 positions match TRBD1. Germline V gives CDR1 SGHDT, CDR2 YYEEEE. With V trimmed by 4 bases and J by 8 bases, 10 bases remained unmatched. The CDR3 loop spans 15 amino acids.

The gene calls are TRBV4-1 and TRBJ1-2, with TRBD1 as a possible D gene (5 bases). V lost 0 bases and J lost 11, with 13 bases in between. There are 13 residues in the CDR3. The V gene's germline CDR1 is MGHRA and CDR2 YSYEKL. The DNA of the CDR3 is TGCGCCAGCAGCCAAGATCGAGGGGTTTCATACACCTTC. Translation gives CASSQDRGVSYTF.